This T cell receptor (beta chain) was observed in a study of blood T cell repertoires in COVID-19. Study context: Researchers got acute and convalescent COVID-19 samples from the United States, Italy and Spain. Sources were T cells, B-cell-depleted T cells, or PBMCs; the material itself was cDNA or gDNA.

Per the authors' pipeline: Amplification of reference gene primers was used by the study to estimate nucleated cell counts. Method: immunoSEQ multiplex PCR; TCRdb's copy keeps in-frame clones and lacks some. V and J calls and clone size follow that table, whereas D and trimming were derived from the DNA. The table lists a few hundred thousand clones, approximately 82% of them singletons. V was pared by 4 bases and J by 4 bases, with 7 bases of the junction left unmatched. Germline V gene data show CDR1 as SGHRS and CDR2 as YFSETQ. The CDR3 contains 15 residues. What was sequenced was peripheral blood. This TCR was sampled from a woman aged 50 to 65 with acute or convalescent COVID-19. V and J are TRBV5-1 and TRBJ1-2; 10 nucleotides line up with TRBD1. CDR3 sequence: CASSPGTGDTYGYTF. DNA of the CDR3: TGCGCCAGCAGCCCCGGGACAGGGGATACCTATGGCTACACCTTC.